The entry below gives a single T cell receptor beta chain sequence along with its context. A much larger clone sits a single nucleotide away, making a read error possible. These data belong to a study of T cells in Graves' hyperthyroidism and ophthalmopathy. Amplification of TCR beta CDR3 regions used RNA as the template. RT-PCR in the first round (using the HTBI primer set) targeted the TCR CDR3. TCRdb fed the multiplex PCR reads into MiXCR, producing one record per CDR3 protein. Of about 560,000 distinct CDR3 sequences in the sample, 15% to 19% are singletons; the top ten hold approximately 7%. CDR1 is MNHEY, CDR2 SVGEGT, per germline. There are 14 residues in the CDR3. With 4 bases removed from V and 6 bases from J, the gap between germline ends came to 12 bases. Subjects aged 18 to 65 presented with newly diagnosed hyperthyroidism of less than 2 months' duration. A roughly 9.3 ml volume of fresh peripheral blood provided the PBMCs.

The clonotype originates from a woman between 25 and 40 years old with Graves' hyperthyroidism. V and J are TRBV6-2 or TRBV6-3 and TRBJ1-4, with D possibly TRBD1 on 5 matching bases. The sequenced sample consisted of blood. This chain's CDR3 is CASSCRWGDEKLFF. CDR3 DNA sequence: TGTGCCAGCAGTTGCCGTTGGGGGGATGAAAAACTGTTTTTT.